These 29 T cell receptor beta chains originate from one sample sequenced in a study of regulatory T cells in long-lasting Graves disease. The authors built TCR beta libraries using iRepertoire HTBI primers and Arm-PCR of CDR3 regions. TCRdb re-analysed the multiplex PCR reads in MiXCR, keeping a single row per CDR3 protein. This repertoire shows roughly 450,000 distinct CDR3 sequences, less than 25% found once; its top ten account for 7% to 10%. Time point given: persistent/refractory GD, antithyroid drugs over 5 years with positive TRAb. From PBMCs, RNA was extracted and then used to make the TCR library. The sample was peripheral blood mononuclear cells (PBMCs), taken when the disease was refractory, from a patient treated with antithyroid drugs. These receptors came from a female donor with Graves disease.

In its sample, this clonotype was seen many times. This chain uses TRBV19 with TRBJ2-2; 7 bases are shared with TRBD1. J lost 0 bases, V lost 9 bases, and 1 base had no gene match. Germline loops: CDR1 LNHDA, CDR2 SQIVND (reference sequence). The CDR3 covers 13 residues. In nucleotides, the CDR3 is TGTGCCAGCGGGACAGCGAACACCGGGGAGCTGTTTTTT. Amino acids: CASGTANTGELFF.

This clonotype was recorded many times. The chain couples TRBV12-3 or TRBV12-4 to TRBJ1-6; perhaps TRBD1 as D (5 bases). This CDR3 has 12 residues. The V and J ends lost 3 bases and 8 bases respectively, with 5 bases between them. DNA for the CDR3: TGTGCCAGCAGTTTCAGGGATTCACCCCTCCACTTT. The encoded protein is CASSFRDSPLHF.

This clonotype has ten or more counts. The rearrangement uses TRBV28 and TRBJ2-2; 7 bases agree with TRBD1. The J segment lost 5 bases and the V segment lost 6 bases, leaving 6 bases of the junction unmatched. The CDR3 sequence is 14 residues long. CDR1 and CDR2 from the germline V gene are MDHEN and SYDVKM. The CDR3 reads CASRPDRATGELFF. The CDR3 DNA is TGTGCCAGCAGGCCAGACAGGGCGACCGGGGAGCTGTTTTTT. Using reference TRBV28 and TRBJ2-2 for the parts outside the CDR3, the full variable domain is DVKVTQSSRYLVKRTGEKVFLECVQDMDHENMFWYRQDPGLGLRLIYFSYDVKMKEKGDIPEGYSVSREKKERFSLILESASTNQTSMYLCASRPDRATGELFFGEGSRLTVL.

This clonotype turned up a few times. The CDR3 DNA sequence: TGCAGTGCTAGCCCTAGCGGGAGGACCTACGAGCAGTACTTC. Its translation is CSASPSGRTYEQYF. This chain uses TRBV20-1 with TRBJ2-7, with 11 positions matching TRBD2. The germline V gene has CDR1 DFQATT and CDR2 SNEGSKA (reference sequence). The CDR3 length is 14 residues. J gave up 2 bases and V 3 bases, and 3 bases lay outside the gene matches.

This chain links TRBV7-9 with TRBJ2-5; D is possibly TRBD1 or TRBD2 (5 bases each). Trimming pared 5 bases from V and 2 bases from J, leaving 24 bases between. From germline, CDR1 is SEHNR and CDR2 FQNEAQ (reference sequence). There are 18 residues in the CDR3. CDR3: CASSRGPPGRTPQETQYF. The CDR3 DNA is TGTGCCAGCAGCCGTGGACCCCCAGGGAGAACACCACAAGAGACCCAGTACTTC. Filled out from reference TRBV7-9 and TRBJ2-5, the complete variable domain reads DTGVSQNPRHKITKRGQNVTFRCDPISEHNRLYWYRQTLGQGPEFLTYFQNEAQLEKSRLLSDRFSAERPKGSFSTLEIQRTEQGDSAMYLCASSRGPPGRTPQETQYFGPGTRLLVL.

This clonotype appeared many times. The chain carries TRBV11-2 and TRBJ2-7; no clear D gene. V was cut by 6 bases and J by 4 bases, with 10 bases left in between. The CDR3 loop spans 12 amino acids. Per the germline V gene, CDR1 is SGHAT and CDR2 is FQNNGV. The CDR3 is CASSPKGYEQYF. The DNA of the CDR3 is TGTGCCAGCAGTCCCAAGGGATACGAGCAGTACTTC.

Many counts were recorded for this clonotype. The chain has TRBV28 and TRBJ2-5; the match to TRBD2 covers 10 bases. CDR1 and CDR2 (germline): MDHEN, SYDVKM. The CDR3 is 16 residues long. The J segment lost 4 bases and the V segment lost 7 bases, leaving 12 bases of the junction unmatched. Here the CDR3 reads CASKDTIAGGLETQYF. CDR3 in DNA: TGTGCCAGCAAAGACACCATAGCGGGAGGACTAGAGACCCAGTACTTC. The full variable domain, completed using reference TRBV28 and TRBJ2-5, is DVKVTQSSRYLVKRTGEKVFLECVQDMDHENMFWYRQDPGLGLRLIYFSYDVKMKEKGDIPEGYSVSREKKERFSLILESASTNQTSMYLCASKDTIAGGLETQYFGPGTRLLVL.

This clonotype was observed once. This chain uses TRBV4-1 with TRBJ1-1; D is ambiguous. Germline-derived CDR1 and CDR2 are MGHRA and YSYEKL. Between the trimmed V and J ends, which lost 0 bases and 0 bases, there was a span of 8 bases. The CDR3 is made up of 15 amino acids. CDR3 bases: TGCGCCAGCAGCCAAGAGGAAAGGCTGAACACTGAAGCTTTCTTT. This translates into CASSQEERLNTEAFF.

This clonotype was counted ten times or more. The chain combines TRBV6-5 with TRBJ2-5; 8 bases are shared with TRBD1. CDR3 size: 15 residues. Per the germline V gene, CDR1 is MNHEY and CDR2 is SVGAGI. Losses at the gene ends were 4 bases for V and 5 bases for J; bases not matched to a gene: 9. CDR3 sequence (DNA): TGTGCCAGCAGTTTCACCTGGGCAGGGGGCGAGACCCAGTACTTC. The encoded protein is CASSFTWAGGETQYF.

This clonotype was found many times. The J gene is TRBJ2-5, the V gene TRBV10-3; 8 nucleotides line up with TRBD2. Germline CDR1 ENHRY, CDR2 SYGVKD. The length of the CDR3 is 15 residues. V gave up 4 bases and J gave up 1 base; unmatched junction bases: 5. CDR3 region: CAISVLAGPQETQYF. CDR3 sequence (DNA): TGTGCCATCAGTGTATTAGCGGGACCCCAAGAGACCCAGTACTTC.

The gene calls are TRBV15 and TRBJ2-7; the D call may be TRBD1 or TRBD2 (6 bases each). The CDR3 consists of 14 residues. Germline V lookup: CDR1 LNHNV, CDR2 YYDKDF (reference sequence). V was clipped by 0 bases and J by 9 bases, with 15 bases between them. CDR3 loop: CATSREGGRIGQYF. The CDR3 region has the DNA TGTGCCACCAGCAGAGAAGGGGGGCGCATTGGGCAGTACTTC.

In this sample, this clonotype turned up a few times. This chain uses TRBV28 with TRBJ2-5, with TRBD2 matching 7 bases. The CDR3 length is 10 residues. The ends lost 5 bases at V and 9 bases at J; junction bases unmatched: 0. CDR1 is MDHEN, CDR2 SYDVKM, per germline. In DNA, the CDR3 is TGTGCCAGCAGTCGGGAGGCCCAGTACTTC. Protein: CASSREAQYF.

On this clonotype itself: Sequence at one end of the junction differs from germline and may be a read error. The chain combines TRBV6-2 or TRBV6-3 with TRBJ1-5; 8 bases fit TRBD1. This CDR3 is built from 17 residues. Germline V gene lookup returns CDR1 MNHEY and CDR2 SVGEGT. The CDR3 loop reads CASNYTPGQGGYQPQHF. The CDR3 DNA sequence: TGTGCCAGCAATTACACCCCCGGACAGGGAGGGTATCAGCCCCAGCATTTT.

At least ten counts were recorded for this clonotype. The chain carries TRBV5-1 and TRBJ1-4, with no clear D. The germline CDR1 and CDR2 sequences are SGHRS and YFSETQ. The CDR3 consists of 14 residues. V lost 1 base, J lost 5 bases, and 9 bases lay in between. CDR3 in DNA: TGCGCCAGCAGCTTGAGCGCCCGAAATGAAAAACTGTTTTTT. It specifies CASSLSARNEKLFF.

This clonotype appeared many times. The rearrangement links TRBV27 to TRBJ1-5; D gene ambiguous. The CDR3 totals 18 residues. Germline values: CDR1 MNHEY, CDR2 SMNVEV (reference sequence). Trimming left V 6 bases short and J 0 bases short, with 21 bases between. The CDR3 region has the DNA TGTGCCAGCAGGAGGGTACCGCCCTGGGTGGATAGCAATCAGCCCCAGCATTTT. Amino acid sequence: CASRRVPPWVDSNQPQHF.

The chain couples TRBV20-1 to TRBJ2-7; a possible D gene is TRBD1 (5 bases). This CDR3 is built from 14 residues. CDR1 DFQATT and CDR2 SNEGSKA come from the germline V gene (reference sequence). Trimming cost V 8 bases and J 0 bases, with 17 bases left between them. The CDR3 DNA sequence: TGCAGTTCTCTTGGGATCGACAGCTCCTACGAGCAGTACTTC. Its translation: CSSLGIDSSYEQYF.

In this sample, this clonotype turned up a few times. The chain employs TRBV19 and TRBJ1-1; no clear D gene. CDR3 length: 14 residues. The V end lost 5 bases, the J end lost 5 bases, and 15 bases lay between the germline ends. Germline V lookup: CDR1 LNHDA, CDR2 SQIVND (reference sequence). In nucleotides, the CDR3 is TGTGCCAGTAGTTCCTACAACCCGGGGACTGAAGCTTTCTTT. Its protein is CASSSYNPGTEAFF.

The chain carries TRBV6-5 and TRBJ1-1; D not certain. The germline gives CDR1 MNHEY, CDR2 SVGAGI. Trimming took off 6 bases at V and 8 bases at J, with 19 bases between the two ends. The CDR3 covers 14 residues. The CDR3 region is CASSYEQELLEAFF. As DNA, the CDR3 is TGTGCCAGCAGCTACGAACAAGAGCTACTCGAAGCTTTCTTT.

This clonotype was seen at least ten times. The chain is built from TRBV29-1 and TRBJ2-5; D remains unclear. The V gene's germline CDR1 is SQVTM and CDR2 ANQGSEA. Trimming removed 1 base at V and 2 bases at J, with 8 bases between. The CDR3 totals 13 residues. The DNA of the CDR3 is TGCAGCGTTGAAGGACTTTTTCAAGAGACCCAGTACTTC. It translates to CSVEGLFQETQYF.

The chain employs TRBV28 and TRBJ2-5, with 8 bases lining up with TRBD1. With V trimmed by 4 bases and J by 4 bases, 2 bases remained unmatched. The CDR3 contains 13 residues. Germline V CDR1 and CDR2: MDHEN, SYDVKM. CDR3 DNA sequence: TGTGCCAGCAGTTCAGGGGGCACAGAGACCCAGTACTTC. Amino acids: CASSSGGTETQYF.

Comments on this clonotype: This may be a read error: a much more frequent sequence differs by one nucleotide. V usage is TRBV15 and J usage is TRBJ2-4, with D tentatively TRBD2 (5 bases). Judging by the DNA end, TRBJ2-5 fits better; the J call may be wrong. There are 15 residues in the CDR3. Germline V gene sequence: CDR1 LNHNV, CDR2 YYDKDF (reference sequence). The CDR3 spells CATSRDRNEGETQYF. The CDR3 region has the DNA TGTGCCACCAGCAGAGATCGTAACGAGGGAGAGACCCAGTACTTC.

This clonotype appeared many times. The chain couples TRBV7-2 to TRBJ2-7, with 7 nucleotides matching TRBD1. V shed 1 base, J shed 3 bases, and the junction held 9 bases outside the gene matches. Per the germline V gene, CDR1 is SGHTA and CDR2 is FQGNSA. The CDR3 consists of 16 residues. CDR3 region: CASSLVAGRGYYEQYF. For the CDR3, the DNA is TGTGCCAGCAGCTTAGTGGCTGGCAGGGGGTACTACGAGCAGTACTTC. The whole variable domain, remainder taken from reference TRBV7-2 and TRBJ2-7, is GAGVSQSPSNKVTEKGKDVELRCDPISGHTALYWYRQSLGQGLEFLIYFQGNSAPDKSGLPSDRFSAERTGGSVSTLTIQRTQQEDSAVYLCASSLVAGRGYYEQYFGPGTRLTVT.

This clonotype was seen at least ten times. The chain recombines TRBV20-1 with TRBJ2-4; TRBD1 matches at 7 bases. The CDR3 is 13 amino acids. Germline lookup yields CDR1 DFQATT and CDR2 SNEGSKA (reference sequence). J gave up 8 bases and V 1 base, and 5 bases lay outside the gene matches. The CDR3 region is CSARGQGVDIQYF. As DNA, the CDR3 is TGCAGTGCTAGAGGACAGGGTGTAGACATTCAGTACTTC.

This clonotype was counted a single time. This chain uses TRBV5-1 with TRBJ2-1; no definite D call. The CDR3 has 17 residues. Trimming cost V 4 bases and J 1 base, with 18 bases left between them. Germline CDR1 SGHRS, CDR2 YFSETQ. The CDR3 coding sequence is TGCGCCAGCAGCCCCACTGGTGCGGAAATATCCTACAATGAGCAGTTCTTC. Translated: CASSPTGAEISYNEQFF.

The chain carries TRBV19 and TRBJ1-1, with a possible D match to TRBD1 (5 bases). This CDR3 comprises 15 residues. Germline CDR1 and CDR2: LNHDA and SQIVND (reference sequence). V lost 3 bases to trimming and J lost 1 base, with 12 bases between them. The CDR3 here is CASSIISGPNTEAFF. The CDR3 bases are TGTGCCAGTAGTATTATATCAGGGCCGAACACTGAAGCTTTCTTT.

V gene TRBV7-2 combines with J gene TRBJ2-7; 11 bases map to TRBD1. CDR1 and CDR2 (germline): SGHTA, FQGNSA. Trimming cost V 5 bases and J 3 bases; bases outside gene matches: 6. The CDR3 sequence is 15 residues long. The CDR3 DNA is TGTGCCAGCAGCGTGGGGACAGGGGGTATCTACGAGCAGTACTTC. Amino acid sequence: CASSVGTGGIYEQYF.

This clonotype has only a few counts. The V gene is TRBV19, the J gene TRBJ1-5; perhaps TRBD1 as D (5 bases). The CDR3 has 14 residues. The V end was cut by 5 bases, the J end by 1 base, with 9 bases between. Looked up from germline, CDR1 is LNHDA and CDR2 is SQIVND (reference sequence). CDR3 protein: CASSAGRSNQPQHF. The CDR3 DNA is TGTGCCAGTAGTGCGGGACGGAGCAATCAGCCCCAGCATTTT.

In its sample, this clonotype was seen many times. V usage is TRBV12-3 or TRBV12-4 and J usage is TRBJ2-5, with TRBD1 matching 8 bases. V lost 6 bases and J lost 5; bases outside the gene matches: 5. The CDR3 runs 13 residues. Written as DNA, the CDR3 is TGTGCCAGCAGCACAGGGGGTTTCGAGACCCAGTACTTC. Its translation: CASSTGGFETQYF.

The table lists this clonotype with many counts. This chain links TRBV7-8 with TRBJ2-2; weak D call: TRBD1 (5 bases). The CDR3 has 18 residues. The V end was cut by 0 bases, the J end by 4 bases, with 18 bases between. Germline V lookup: CDR1 SGHVS, CDR2 FQNEAQ. The CDR3 here is CASSLAAKGVFSTGELFF. Here the CDR3 DNA reads TGTGCCAGCAGCTTAGCCGCAAAAGGGGTGTTTAGCACCGGGGAGCTGTTTTTT. The full variable domain, with the rest looked up from reference TRBV7-8 and TRBJ2-2, is GAGVSQSPRYKVAKRGQDVALRCDPISGHVSLFWYQQALGQGPEFLTYFQNEAQLDKSGLPSDRFFAERPEGSVSTLKIQRTQQEDSAVYLCASSLAAKGVFSTGELFFGEGSRLTVL.